This passage covers 8 T cell receptor beta chains from one sample sequenced in a study of shared clonotypes between healthy human individuals. TCRdb keeps only in-frame clones here, not all; method: immunoSEQ multiplex PCR. The repertoire consists of roughly 2.5 million clones, with approximately 94% occurring once and the leading ten covering around 0.14%. The material sequenced was naive CD4+ T cells sorted from blood. Indicated subset: CD45RA+ positively selected. The receptors come from a man between 18 and 35 years old in good health.

In this sample, this clone turned up once. This specimen includes other DNA sequences encoding the same CDR3. V usage is TRBV7-2 and J usage is TRBJ2-5; TRBD2 matches 8 bases. The CDR3 consists of 15 residues. Germline CDR1 is SGHTA and CDR2 is FQGNSA. Trimming at V came to 1 base and at J to 1 base, leaving 2 bases not matched to a gene. In DNA form, the CDR3 reads TGTGCCAGCAGCTTAGAGGCGGGAGGCCAAGAGACCCAGTACTTC. It is translated as CASSLEAGGQETQYF.

The chain carries TRBV5-6 and TRBJ2-5, with D hard to call. Germline-derived CDR1 and CDR2 are SGHDT and YYEEEE. The CDR3 has 15 amino acids. The V and J ends lost 0 bases and 1 base respectively, with 10 bases between them. CDR3 in amino acids: CASSLGSLVQETQYF. CDR3 bases: TGTGCCAGCAGCTTGGGGTCATTGGTCCAAGAGACCCAGTACTTC. The full variable domain, completed using reference TRBV5-6 and TRBJ2-5, is DAGVTQSPTHLIKTRGQQVTLRCSPKSGHDTVSWYQQALGQGPQFIFQYYEEEERQRGNFPDRFSGHQFPNYSSELNVNALLLGDSALYLCASSLGSLVQETQYFGPGTRLLVL.

The chain is built from TRBV4-1 and TRBJ2-7; 8 nucleotides line up with TRBD1. V dropped 3 bases and J dropped 5; count of bases not matched to a gene: 9. Germline CDR1 reads MGHRA; CDR2 reads YSYEKL. The CDR3 totals 15 residues. CDR3 nucleotides: TGCGCCAGCAGCCACGGTGGACAGGGCGTTAACGAGCAGTACTTC. This gives the protein CASSHGGQGVNEQYF.

This clone was seen just once. As DNA, the CDR3 is TGCGCCAGCAGACAGAACTCCTACGAGCAGTACTTC. It translates to CASRQNSYEQYF. The chain couples TRBV5-1 to TRBJ2-7; D ambiguous. The CDR3 is 12 amino acids. Trimming removed 5 bases at V and 0 bases at J, with 6 bases between. Germline-derived CDR1 and CDR2 are SGHRS and YFSETQ.

The CDR3 DNA reads as TGTGCCAGCAGTTCTCGTAGCGGGCCCTACGAGCAGTACTTC. Translating it yields CASSSRSGPYEQYF. The V and J genes are TRBV6-5 and TRBJ2-7; TRBD2 agrees at 7 bases. The CDR3 runs to 14 residues. Germline V gene data show CDR1 as MNHEY and CDR2 as SVGAGI. V shed 4 bases and J 2 bases; nucleotides not matched to a gene: 5.

Note on this clone: Other nucleotide sequences from this sample produce the same CDR3. The chain employs TRBV5-1 and TRBJ2-2; no definite D call. CDR3 size: 14 residues. The V end was cut by 0 bases, the J end by 4 bases, with 7 bases between. Germline V gene sequence: CDR1 SGHRS, CDR2 YFSETQ. The CDR3 region has the DNA TGCGCCAGCAGCTTGGCCCCAGGCACCGGGGAGCTGTTTTTT. It yields the protein CASSLAPGTGELFF.

The chain employs TRBV5-1 and TRBJ1-4; D is ambiguous. This CDR3 has 14 amino acids. V lost 0 bases, J lost 5 bases, and 8 bases lay in between. Germline V gene sequence: CDR1 SGHRS, CDR2 YFSETQ. As DNA, the CDR3 is TGCGCCAGCAGCTTGGCAGCAGTAAATGAAAAACTGTTTTTT. This codes for CASSLAAVNEKLFF.

The chain is built from TRBV9 and TRBJ2-2; the D gene is possibly TRBD1 (6 bases). Trimming stripped 3 bases from V and 1 base from J, with 10 bases between. The V gene's germline CDR1 is SGDLS and CDR2 YYNGEE. This CDR3 region has 15 residues. The CDR3: CASSGRTENTGELFF. For the CDR3, the DNA is TGTGCCAGCAGCGGGAGGACAGAGAACACCGGGGAGCTGTTTTTT.